This T cell receptor (beta chain) was captured by sequencing in a study of T cell repertoires in cytomegalovirus infection (dated by TCRdb to the late 2010s). Context from the whole study: Because public TCR beta signatures pointed to carriage of CMV infection together with the matching HLA type, the HLA type of each donor mattered for the analysis. Overall study outcomes, separate from this receptor: The ex vivo response was dominated by HLA-C-restricted CMV-specific TCR beta clonotypes, which also provided the single most frequent clonotype in two of eight donors. Carriers of CMV infection plus the relevant HLA type were discriminated by the cumulative frequency of public TCR beta family members in the study cohort and in an independent approximately 400-donor cohort.

V and J are truncated by 0 bases and 3 bases respectively, leaving an intervening sequence of 9 bases. CDR1 and CDR2, looked up from the germline V gene, are LGHNA and YNFKEQ. Measured from the cysteine to the phenylalanine, the CDR3 is 15 residues long. The CDR3 DNA has 45 bases and is translated from base 1. This clonotype was counted at least ten times. The antigen this receptor binds is unknown. Qualities for individual bases were not recorded, and no much larger clone is one base off. The sequencer was an Illumina HiSeq 1500. The public reads were reprocessed in TCRdb via fastp at Q25 and MiXCR, keeping in-frame beta chains. For every CDR3 protein sequence, its rows merge into one entry that carries the most common genes and DNA. Recorded for this sample are roughly 76,000 distinct CDR3 sequences; around 3.5% of them occurred a single time. Of the sample, approximately 5% is held by the ten largest clones.

The specimen sequenced was PBMCs. This receptor chain uses TRBV4-2 and TRBJ1-5, with a tentative D gene TRBD1 over 6 matching bases. The TCR sequence derives from a human donor in good health (CMV status not recorded). Some clones in this sample may be carry-over from other donors' samples. The nucleotides read TGTGCCAGCAGCCAAGATCACAGGGACAATCAGCCCCAGCATTTT. This yields the protein CASSQDHRDNQPQHF.